The 21 T cell receptor beta chains listed next were all sequenced from one sample in a study of OX40 agonist ivuxolimab in advanced cancers. Data came from immunoSEQ multiplex PCR; TCRdb stores just in-frame clones and leaves some out. The sample carries fewer than 75,000 clones, approximately 80% recorded once. Sequencing used CD4+ or CD8+ T cells sorted from blood, obtained in a trial of the OX40 agonist ivuxolimab. Source of these receptors: an adult with an advanced solid tumor such as melanoma, head and neck, liver or kidney cancer.

As for this clone: Additional DNA sequences in this sample encode the identical CDR3. This chain uses TRBV7-2 with TRBJ2-5, with D hard to call. CDR1 SGHTA and CDR2 FQGNSA come from the germline V gene. The V end lost 1 base, the J end lost 7 bases, and 4 bases lay between the germline ends. The CDR3 contains 11 residues. CDR3 region: CASSLGGTQYF. The CDR3 coding sequence is TGTGCCAGCAGCTTAGGTGGGACCCAGTACTTC.

The chain joins TRBV5-1 to TRBJ2-2, with D perhaps assigned TRBD1 or TRBD2 (5 bases each). CDR1 SGHRS and CDR2 YFSETQ come from the germline V gene. This CDR3 region has 16 residues. The germline V and J ends were trimmed by 3 bases and 4 bases, with 16 bases remaining between them. The CDR3 protein is CASSSGTGMGTGELFF. In DNA form, the CDR3 reads TGCGCCAGCAGCTCCGGGACGGGCATGGGCACCGGGGAGCTGTTTTTT.

V usage is TRBV18 and J usage is TRBJ2-5; D remains unclear. V lost 6 bases and J 0 bases, leaving 14 bases between the germline ends. Germline V gene lookup returns CDR1 KGHSH and CDR2 LQKENI. The CDR3 sequence is 15 residues long. CDR3 sequence (DNA): TGTGCCAGCTCTCTTTGGGCTGGGGACCAAGAGACCCAGTACTTC. Translation: CASSLWAGDQETQYF.

This clone was picked up one time. The chain has TRBV2 and TRBJ2-7; no firm D call. Trimming took off 2 bases at V and 4 bases at J, with 6 bases between the two ends. This CDR3 has 12 residues. Per germline, CDR1 SNHLY and CDR2 FYNNEI. As DNA, the CDR3 is TGTGCCAGCAGTGAACTGGGATACGAGCAGTACGTC. It specifies CASSELGYEQYV.

This clone appeared a single time. The chain links TRBV18 to TRBJ2-2; possibly TRBD1 for D (6 bases). Germline V lookup: CDR1 KGHSH, CDR2 LQKENI. V was cut by 4 bases and J by 3 bases, with 15 bases left in between. This CDR3 is built from 16 residues. Here the CDR3 reads CASSLQVDSDTGELFF. CDR3 DNA: TGTGCCAGCTCACTCCAAGTGGACAGCGACACCGGGGAGCTGTTTTTT.

The V call is TRBV5-1, the J call TRBJ2-1; D is unclear. The CDR3 totals 16 residues. Trimming took 0 bases from V and 3 from J, leaving 13 bases between them. From germline, CDR1 is SGHRS and CDR2 YFSETQ. CDR3 in amino acids: CASSLDGSLIYNEQFF. The CDR3 bases are TGCGCCAGCAGCTTGGACGGATCACTGATCTACAATGAGCAGTTCTTC. The full variable domain, with the rest looked up from reference TRBV5-1 and TRBJ2-1, is KAGVTQTPRYLIKTRGQQVTLSCSPISGHRSVSWYQQTPGQGLQFLFEYFSETQRNKGNFPGRFSGRQFSNSRSEMNVSTLELGDSALYLCASSLDGSLIYNEQFFGPGTRLTVL.

V and J are TRBV2 and TRBJ2-5; either TRBD1 or TRBD2 may fit D (5 bases each). In germline, CDR1 is SNHLY, CDR2 FYNNEI. V lost 6 bases to trimming and J lost 2 bases, with 16 bases between them. This CDR3 region has 15 residues. This chain's CDR3 is CASRPSPGRQETQYF. In DNA form, the CDR3 reads TGTGCCAGCAGACCATCGCCGGGACGGCAAGAGACCCAGTACTTC.

This chain connects TRBV12-2 to TRBJ2-3; the table gives TRBD2 as D, unverified against the DNA. TRBV12-2 is listed as a pseudogene. The CDR3 runs to 18 residues. CDR3 residues: CASRLGTSFGMNTDTQYF. CDR3 DNA: TGTGCAAGTCGCTTAGGGACTAGCTTTGGAATGAACACAGATACGCAGTATTTT.

V and J are TRBV19 and TRBJ2-1; 9 bases are shared with TRBD1. CDR3 length: 19 residues. V shed 1 base, J shed 2 bases, and the junction held 12 bases outside the gene matches. Germline V gene data show CDR1 as LNHDA and CDR2 as SQIVND (reference sequence). The CDR3 nucleotides read TGTGCCAGTAGTATAGTAACAGGGGGCGTATCGGGAGCCTACAATGAGCAGTTCTTC. It yields the protein CASSIVTGGVSGAYNEQFF.

The chain joins TRBV19 to TRBJ2-3; D possibly corresponds to TRBD2 (6 bases). CDR3 length: 16 amino acids. V dropped 5 bases and J dropped 4 bases, with 19 bases sitting between them. Per the germline V gene, CDR1 is LNHDA and CDR2 is SQIVND (reference sequence). The chain's CDR3 is CASSGLGGAGADTQYF. DNA for the CDR3: TGTGCCAGTAGTGGCCTGGGAGGCGCCGGTGCAGATACGCAGTATTTT.

The J gene is TRBJ1-2, the V gene TRBV6-5; possible D gene TRBD1, 5 bases. The V gene's germline CDR1 is MNHEY and CDR2 SVGAGI. The length of the CDR3 is 14 residues. The V gene lost 2 bases and the J gene lost 14 bases, with 21 bases spanning the gap. The CDR3 loop reads CASSYGGIGRELTF. CDR3 nucleotides: TGTGCCAGCAGTTACGGGGGAATAGGGAGGGAATTAACCTTC.

This chain uses TRBV7-2 with TRBJ2-7; TRBD1 aligns across 8 bases. CDR1 and CDR2 (germline): SGHTA, FQGNSA. V lost 5 bases to trimming and J lost 4 bases; unmatched junction nucleotides: 10. The CDR3 has 15 amino acids. The CDR3 here is CASSAFRGREYEQYF. CDR3 nucleotide sequence: TGTGCCAGCAGCGCCTTCAGGGGGCGCGAGTACGAGCAGTACTTC.

The rearrangement joins TRBV5-1 to TRBJ2-2, with a tentative D call TRBD2 (6 bases). V shed 0 bases and J shed 4 bases, with 16 bases lying between them. Germline CDR1 and CDR2: SGHRS and YFSETQ. The CDR3 is 17 amino acids. The CDR3 sequence: CASSLGGTGLFTGELFF. The CDR3 region has the DNA TGCGCCAGCAGCTTGGGGGGAACGGGACTCTTCACCGGGGAGCTGTTTTTT.

This chain links TRBV19 with TRBJ1-5; tentatively, D is TRBD1 (5 bases). Germline V gene data show CDR1 as LNHDA and CDR2 as SQIVND (reference sequence). V lost 2 bases and J lost 7, with 12 bases in between. CDR3 size: 14 residues. The CDR3 DNA reads TGTGCCAGTAGTATAATGGGGGGTCAGCAGCCCCAGCATTTT. The encoded protein is CASSIMGGQQPQHF.

The J gene is TRBJ2-5, the V gene TRBV7-8, with unresolved D. The length of the CDR3 is 11 residues. Per the germline V gene, CDR1 is SGHVS and CDR2 is FQNEAQ. V lost 5 bases to trimming and J lost 0 bases, with 1 base between them. The CDR3 spells CASSHQETQYF. CDR3 DNA: TGTGCCAGCAGCCACCAAGAGACCCAGTACTTC.

CDR3 nucleotides: TGTGCCAGCAGCCAATCGGGCGGCATCTACGAGCAGTACTTC. Protein: CASSQSGGIYEQYF. This chain links TRBV16 with TRBJ2-7; D is ambiguous. This CDR3 has 14 residues. Trimming removed 0 bases from V and 3 bases from J, with 9 bases in between. CDR1 is KGHSY and CDR2 is FQNENV in the germline V gene.

V is TRBV5-5 and J is TRBJ2-1, with TRBD2 identical over 7 bases. This CDR3 has 15 amino acids. The V and J ends lost 0 bases and 8 bases, in that order; junction bases with no gene match: 8. Germline V gives CDR1 SGHKS, CDR2 YYEKEE (reference sequence). CDR3 nucleotides: TGTGCCAGCAGCTTGGGGCGGGAGAGTTTGGATGAGCAGTTCTTC. Its translation: CASSLGRESLDEQFF.

The gene calls are TRBV5-1 and TRBJ2-5; D is undetermined. V lost 1 base and J 2 bases, leaving 18 bases between the germline ends. Germline CDR1 reads SGHRS; CDR2 reads YFSETQ. There are 17 residues in the CDR3. DNA for the CDR3: TGCGCCAGCAGCTTGACCCCCTTGGCCGGCAGGCAAGAGACCCAGTACTTC. Translated: CASSLTPLAGRQETQYF.

This clone appeared once. The chain has TRBV11-2 and TRBJ2-1, with D possibly TRBD2 on 5 matching bases. The CDR3 sequence is 16 residues long. Trimming shortened V by 4 bases and J by 5 bases, and 18 bases separated the two germline ends. CDR1 is SGHAT, CDR2 FQNNGV, per germline. The CDR3, as DNA: TGTGCCAGCAGCTCCCCCGGGGTGGGTCTGAACAATGAGCAGTTCTTC. Amino acid sequence: CASSSPGVGLNNEQFF.

CDR3 coding DNA: TGTGCCAGCAGGCCGTCCAGATTGAACACTGAAGCTTTCTTT. Encoded protein: CASRPSRLNTEAFF. The V gene is TRBV2, the J gene TRBJ1-1; D gene unclear. The CDR3 runs 14 residues. Germline-derived CDR1 and CDR2 are SNHLY and FYNNEI. V lost 6 bases, J lost 0 bases, and 11 bases lay in between.

This rearrangement joins TRBV4-1 to TRBJ2-1, with unresolved D. Trimming stripped 0 bases from V and 9 bases from J, with 9 bases between. The CDR3 consists of 13 residues. Germline loops: CDR1 MGHRA, CDR2 YSYEKL. The CDR3 spells CASSQDVMSEQFF. The CDR3 DNA reads TGCGCCAGCAGCCAAGATGTGATGAGTGAGCAGTTCTTC.